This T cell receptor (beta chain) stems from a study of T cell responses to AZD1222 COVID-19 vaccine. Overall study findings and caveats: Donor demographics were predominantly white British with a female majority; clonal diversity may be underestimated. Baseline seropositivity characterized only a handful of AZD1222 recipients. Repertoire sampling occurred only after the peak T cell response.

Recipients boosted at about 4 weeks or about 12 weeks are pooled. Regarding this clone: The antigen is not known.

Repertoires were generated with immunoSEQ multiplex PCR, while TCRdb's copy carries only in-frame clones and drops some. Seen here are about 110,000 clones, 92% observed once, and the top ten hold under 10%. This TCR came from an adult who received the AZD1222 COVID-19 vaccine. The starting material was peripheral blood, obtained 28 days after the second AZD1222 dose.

This chain's CDR3 is CASSYSSQGAVSNQPQHF. The CDR3 coding sequence is TGTGCCAGCAGTTACTCATCCCAGGGGGCGGTGAGCAATCAGCCCCAGCATTTT. V usage is TRBV6-8 and J usage is TRBJ1-5, with 8 bases lining up with TRBD1. Germline CDR1 and CDR2: MNHGY and SAAAGT. CDR3 length: 18 residues. Trimming took 0 bases from V and 1 from J; bases not matched to a gene: 8.